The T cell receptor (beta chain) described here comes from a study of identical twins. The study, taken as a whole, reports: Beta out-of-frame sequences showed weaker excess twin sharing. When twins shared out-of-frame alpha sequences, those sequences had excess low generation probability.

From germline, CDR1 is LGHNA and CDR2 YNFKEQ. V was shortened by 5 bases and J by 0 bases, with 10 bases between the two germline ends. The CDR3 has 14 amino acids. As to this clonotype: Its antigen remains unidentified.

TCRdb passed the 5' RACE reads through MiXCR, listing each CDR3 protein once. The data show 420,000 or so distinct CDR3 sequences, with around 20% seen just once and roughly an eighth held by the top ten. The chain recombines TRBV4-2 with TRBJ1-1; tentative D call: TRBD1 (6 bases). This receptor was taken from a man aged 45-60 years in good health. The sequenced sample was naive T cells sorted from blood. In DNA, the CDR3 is TGTGCCAGCAGCAGACAGGCATTGAACACTGAAGCTTTCTTT. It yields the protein CASSRQALNTEAFF.